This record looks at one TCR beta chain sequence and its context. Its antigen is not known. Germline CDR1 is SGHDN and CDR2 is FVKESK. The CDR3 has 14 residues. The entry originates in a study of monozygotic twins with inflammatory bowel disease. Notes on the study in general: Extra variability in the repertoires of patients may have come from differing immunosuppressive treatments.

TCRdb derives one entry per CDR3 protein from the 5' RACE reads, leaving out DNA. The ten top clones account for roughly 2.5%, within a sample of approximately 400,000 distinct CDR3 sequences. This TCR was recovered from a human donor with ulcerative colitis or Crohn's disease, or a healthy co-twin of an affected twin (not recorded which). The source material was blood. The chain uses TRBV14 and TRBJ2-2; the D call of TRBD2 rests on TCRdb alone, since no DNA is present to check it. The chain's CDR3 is CASSQYKSPRELFF.